This T cell receptor beta chain originates from a study of cytomegalovirus exposure and HLA in healthy donors. Study-wide findings and caveats: Analysis was carried out at a later point, and it linked a missense DCLRE1C variant to TCR beta V- and J-gene trimming.

For this clone: Antigen: not known.

Germline trimming cut 8 bases from V and 5 bases from J; bases unmatched to any gene: 11. This CDR3 is 15 amino acids long. CDR1 is SNHLY and CDR2 is FYNNEI in the germline V gene. The PCR contained 60 Vbeta and 13 Jbeta primers. The table came from immunoSEQ multiplex PCR; TCRdb's copy has only in-frame clones and leaves some out. The sample consists of 200,000 to 250,000 clones, 80% to 85% of them appearing once. The chain uses TRBV2 and TRBJ2-3; the match to TRBD1 covers 9 bases. The receptor comes from a woman aged 40 to 50 in good health and CMV-seronegative. Sequencing used PBMCs. DNA for the CDR3: TGTGCCAGCCTACTACAGGGGGCGCGTGGAGATACGCAGTATTTT. Its protein product is CASLLQGARGDTQYF.